This T cell receptor (beta chain) was identified during a study of a mutant IDH1 vaccine in newly diagnosed glioma. Study as a whole: Treated patients, approximately 62% male and around 40% female, averaged about 40 years of age. Most patients had radiochemotherapy with temozolomide before enrollment; others had one alone.

Time point defined: baseline, week 1 (first vaccination visit). As to treatment: pre-vaccination baseline after standard-of-care therapy. Study-wide results and limits: Among patients, 80% to 95% showed immune responses induced by the vaccine.

CDR3 size: 13 residues. V lost 4 bases and J 0 bases, leaving 9 bases between the germline ends. From germline, CDR1 is SQVTM and CDR2 ANQGSEA. Data came from immunoSEQ multiplex PCR; TCRdb stores just in-frame clones and leaves some out. The data contain 45,000 to 65,000 clones, roughly 80% of them singletons. This clone rates as medium-sized (0.01 to 0.1%). As yet, its antigen is unknown. The TCR originated in a man between 18 and 29 years old with glioma. The rearrangement joins TRBV29-1 to TRBJ1-1; D is unresolved. Here the sequenced sample was PBMCs, taken from a glioma patient treated with radiotherapy, temozolomide or both. CDR3 loop: CSVAPLVNTEAFF. CDR3 coding DNA: TGCAGCGTTGCTCCGCTTGTGAACACTGAAGCTTTCTTT.